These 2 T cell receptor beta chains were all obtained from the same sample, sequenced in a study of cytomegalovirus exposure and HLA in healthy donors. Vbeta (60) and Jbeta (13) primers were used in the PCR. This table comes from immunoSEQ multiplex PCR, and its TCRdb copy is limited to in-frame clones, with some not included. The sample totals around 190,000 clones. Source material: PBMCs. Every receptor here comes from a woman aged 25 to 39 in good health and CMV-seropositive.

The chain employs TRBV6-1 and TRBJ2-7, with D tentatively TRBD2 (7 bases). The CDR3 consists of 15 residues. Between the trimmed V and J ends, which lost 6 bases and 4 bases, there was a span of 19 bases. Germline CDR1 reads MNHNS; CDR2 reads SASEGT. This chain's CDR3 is CASRASRGGAYEQYF. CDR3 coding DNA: TGTGCCAGCAGAGCAAGTAGGGGGGGAGCGTACGAGCAGTACTTC.

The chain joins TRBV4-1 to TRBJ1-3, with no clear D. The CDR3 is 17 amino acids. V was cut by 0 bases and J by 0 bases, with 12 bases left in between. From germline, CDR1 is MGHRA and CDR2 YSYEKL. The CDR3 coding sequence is TGCGCCAGCAGCCAAGAAAGTTTAACAGTCTCTGGAAACACCATATATTTT. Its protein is CASSQESLTVSGNTIYF.